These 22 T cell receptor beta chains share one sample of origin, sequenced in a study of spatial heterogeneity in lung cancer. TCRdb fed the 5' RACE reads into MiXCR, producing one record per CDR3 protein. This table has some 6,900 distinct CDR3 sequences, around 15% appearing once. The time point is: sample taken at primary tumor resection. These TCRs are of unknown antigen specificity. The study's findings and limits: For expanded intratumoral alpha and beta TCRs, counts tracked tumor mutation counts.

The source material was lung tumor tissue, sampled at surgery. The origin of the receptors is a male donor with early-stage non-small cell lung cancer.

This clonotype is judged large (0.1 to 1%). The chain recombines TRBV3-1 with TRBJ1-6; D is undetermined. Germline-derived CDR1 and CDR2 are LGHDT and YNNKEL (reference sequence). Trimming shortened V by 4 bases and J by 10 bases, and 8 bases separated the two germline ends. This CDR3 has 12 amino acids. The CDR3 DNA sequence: TGTGCCAGCAGCCTAGTGGAATCACCCCTCCACTTT. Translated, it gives CASSLVESPLHF.

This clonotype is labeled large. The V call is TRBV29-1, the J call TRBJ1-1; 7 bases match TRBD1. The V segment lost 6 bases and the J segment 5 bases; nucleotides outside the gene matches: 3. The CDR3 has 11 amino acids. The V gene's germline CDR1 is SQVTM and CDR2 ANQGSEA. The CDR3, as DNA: TGCAGCGTCCCGGACAGGACTGAAGCTTTCTTT. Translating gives CSVPDRTEAFF.

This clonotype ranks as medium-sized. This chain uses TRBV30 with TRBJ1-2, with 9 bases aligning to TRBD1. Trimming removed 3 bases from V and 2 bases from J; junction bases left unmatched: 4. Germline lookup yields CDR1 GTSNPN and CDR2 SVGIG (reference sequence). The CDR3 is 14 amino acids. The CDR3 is CAWRDRGRNYGYTF. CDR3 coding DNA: TGTGCCTGGAGGGACAGGGGAAGGAACTATGGCTACACCTTC. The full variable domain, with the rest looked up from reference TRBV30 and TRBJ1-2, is SQTIHQWPATLVQPVGSPLSLECTVEGTSNPNLYWYRQAAGRGLQLLFYSVGIGQISSEVPQNLSASRPQDRQFILSSKKLLLSDSGFYLCAWRDRGRNYGYTFGSGTRLTVV.

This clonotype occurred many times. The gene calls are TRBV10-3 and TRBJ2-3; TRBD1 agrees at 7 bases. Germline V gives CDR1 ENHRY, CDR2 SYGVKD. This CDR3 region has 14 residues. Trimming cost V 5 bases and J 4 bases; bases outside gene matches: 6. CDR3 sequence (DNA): TGTGCCATCAGTTACGACAGGGTGGCAGATACGCAGTATTTT. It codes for CAISYDRVADTQYF.

DNA of the CDR3: TGCGCCAGCAGTCCCCCGGGCCCGTACCAAGAGACCCAGTACTTC. It translates to CASSPPGPYQETQYF. This sequence joins TRBV23-1 and TRBJ2-5; D is undetermined. TRBV23-1 is labeled an ORF, and its function is uncertain. This CDR3 is built from 15 residues. The V end lost 4 bases, the J end lost 0 bases, and 12 bases lay between the germline ends.

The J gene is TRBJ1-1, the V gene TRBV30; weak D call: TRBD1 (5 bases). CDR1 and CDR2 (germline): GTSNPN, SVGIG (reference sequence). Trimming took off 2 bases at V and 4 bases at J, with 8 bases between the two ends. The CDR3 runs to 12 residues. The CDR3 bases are TGTGCCTGGAGTAGGGGTAGCACTGAAGCTTTCTTT. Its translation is CAWSRGSTEAFF.

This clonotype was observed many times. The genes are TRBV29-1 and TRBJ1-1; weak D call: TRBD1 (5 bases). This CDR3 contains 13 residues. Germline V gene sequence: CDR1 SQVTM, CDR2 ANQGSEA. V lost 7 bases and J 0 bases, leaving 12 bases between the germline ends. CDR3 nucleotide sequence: TGCAGCGCATTGACAGATTTGAACACTGAAGCTTTCTTT. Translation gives CSALTDLNTEAFF. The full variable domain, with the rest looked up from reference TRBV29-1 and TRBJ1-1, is SAVISQKPSRDICQRGTSLTIQCQVDSQVTMMFWYRQQPGQSLTLIATANQGSEATYESGFVIDKFPISRPNLTFSTLTVSNMSPEDSSIYLCSALTDLNTEAFFGQGTRLTVV.

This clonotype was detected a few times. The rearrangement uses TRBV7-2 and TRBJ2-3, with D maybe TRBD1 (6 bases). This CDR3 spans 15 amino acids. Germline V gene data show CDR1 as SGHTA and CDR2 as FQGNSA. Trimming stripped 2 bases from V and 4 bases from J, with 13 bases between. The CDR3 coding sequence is TGTGCCAGCAGCTTAACCCCAGGGGTAGCAGATACGCAGTATTTT. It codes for CASSLTPGVADTQYF.

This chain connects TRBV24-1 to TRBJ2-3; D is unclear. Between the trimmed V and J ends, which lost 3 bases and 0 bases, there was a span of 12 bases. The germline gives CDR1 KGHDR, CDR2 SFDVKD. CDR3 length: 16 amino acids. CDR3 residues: CATSDPRSPSTDTQYF. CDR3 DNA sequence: TGTGCCACCAGTGATCCACGTAGTCCTAGCACAGATACGCAGTATTTT.

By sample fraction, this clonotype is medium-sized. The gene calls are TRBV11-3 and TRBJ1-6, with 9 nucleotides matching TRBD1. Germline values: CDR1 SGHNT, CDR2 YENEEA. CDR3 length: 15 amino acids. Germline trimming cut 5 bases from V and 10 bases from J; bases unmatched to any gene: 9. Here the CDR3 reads CASSVQGALGSPLHF. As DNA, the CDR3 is TGTGCCAGCAGCGTACAGGGGGCGCTTGGATCACCCCTCCACTTT.

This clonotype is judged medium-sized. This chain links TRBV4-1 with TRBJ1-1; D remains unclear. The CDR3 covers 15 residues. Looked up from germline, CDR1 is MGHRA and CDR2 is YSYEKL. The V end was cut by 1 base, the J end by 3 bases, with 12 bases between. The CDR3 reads CASSQGPEGYTEAFF. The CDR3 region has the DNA TGCGCCAGCAGCCAAGGCCCCGAAGGGTACACTGAAGCTTTCTTT.

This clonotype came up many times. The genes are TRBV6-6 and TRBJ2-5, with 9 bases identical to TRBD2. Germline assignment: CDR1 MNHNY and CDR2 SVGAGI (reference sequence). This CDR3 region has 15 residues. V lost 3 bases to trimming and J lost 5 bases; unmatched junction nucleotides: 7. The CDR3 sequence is CASSYDSREGETQYF. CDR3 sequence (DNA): TGTGCCAGCAGTTATGATTCGCGGGAGGGTGAGACCCAGTACTTC.

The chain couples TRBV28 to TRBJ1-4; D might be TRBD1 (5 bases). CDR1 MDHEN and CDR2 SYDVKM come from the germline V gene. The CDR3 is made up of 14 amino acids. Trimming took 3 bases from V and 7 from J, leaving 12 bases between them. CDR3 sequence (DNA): TGTGCCAGCAGTTTTCTAGGGGCGGTTGAAAAACTGTTTTTT. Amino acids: CASSFLGAVEKLFF.

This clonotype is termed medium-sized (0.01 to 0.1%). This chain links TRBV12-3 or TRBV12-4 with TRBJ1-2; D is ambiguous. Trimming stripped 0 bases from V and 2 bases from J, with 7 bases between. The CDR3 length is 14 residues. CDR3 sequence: CASSLARRNYGYTF. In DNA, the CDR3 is TGTGCCAGCAGTTTAGCGCGCAGGAACTATGGCTACACCTTC.

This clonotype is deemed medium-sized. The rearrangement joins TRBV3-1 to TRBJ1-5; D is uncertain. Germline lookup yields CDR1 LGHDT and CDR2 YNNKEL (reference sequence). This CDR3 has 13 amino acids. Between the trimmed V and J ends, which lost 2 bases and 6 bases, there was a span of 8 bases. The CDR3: CASSQTWSQPQHF. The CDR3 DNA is TGTGCCAGCAGCCAAACATGGAGTCAGCCCCAGCATTTT.

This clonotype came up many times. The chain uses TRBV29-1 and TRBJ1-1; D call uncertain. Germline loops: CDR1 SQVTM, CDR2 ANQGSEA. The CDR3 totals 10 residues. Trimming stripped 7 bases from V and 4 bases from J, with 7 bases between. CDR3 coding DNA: TGCAGCGCCGTAATCACTGAAGCTTTCTTT. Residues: CSAVITEAFF.

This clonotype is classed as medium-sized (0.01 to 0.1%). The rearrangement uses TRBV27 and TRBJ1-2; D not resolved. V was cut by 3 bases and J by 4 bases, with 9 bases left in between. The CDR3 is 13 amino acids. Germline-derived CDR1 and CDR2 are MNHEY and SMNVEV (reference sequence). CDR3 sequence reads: CASSFGRGYGYTF. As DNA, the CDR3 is TGTGCCAGCAGTTTCGGACGGGGCTATGGCTACACCTTC.

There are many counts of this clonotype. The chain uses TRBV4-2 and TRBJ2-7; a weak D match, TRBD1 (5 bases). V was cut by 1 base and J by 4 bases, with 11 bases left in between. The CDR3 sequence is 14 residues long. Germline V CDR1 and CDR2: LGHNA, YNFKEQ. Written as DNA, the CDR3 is TGTGCCAGCAGCCAAGGGTATCAGGGTTACGAGCAGTACTTC. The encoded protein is CASSQGYQGYEQYF.

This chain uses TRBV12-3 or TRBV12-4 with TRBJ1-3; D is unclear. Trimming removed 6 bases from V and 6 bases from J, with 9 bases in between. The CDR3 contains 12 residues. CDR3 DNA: TGTGCCAGCAGCCCTGGCTCAAACACCATATATTTT. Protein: CASSPGSNTIYF.

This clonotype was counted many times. This CDR3 reads CSAQGGGRYEAFF. CDR3 sequence (DNA): TGCAGCGCCCAAGGAGGCGGCCGATATGAAGCTTTCTTT. The rearrangement joins TRBV29-1 to TRBJ1-1; the D is unclear. The germline V gene encodes CDR1 SQVTM and CDR2 ANQGSEA. The CDR3 spans 13 residues. Trimming cost V 7 bases and J 7 bases, with 19 bases left between them. Based on the CDR3 plus reference TRBV29-1 and TRBJ1-1, the full variable domain is SAVISQKPSRDICQRGTSLTIQCQVDSQVTMMFWYRQQPGQSLTLIATANQGSEATYESGFVIDKFPISRPNLTFSTLTVSNMSPEDSSIYLCSAQGGGRYEAFFGQGTRLTVV.

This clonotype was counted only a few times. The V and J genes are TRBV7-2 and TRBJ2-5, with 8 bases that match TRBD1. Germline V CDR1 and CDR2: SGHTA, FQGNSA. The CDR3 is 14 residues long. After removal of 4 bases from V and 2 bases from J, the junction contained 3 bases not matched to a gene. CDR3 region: CASSSRQGQETQYF. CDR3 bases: TGTGCCAGCAGCTCACGACAGGGGCAAGAGACCCAGTACTTC.

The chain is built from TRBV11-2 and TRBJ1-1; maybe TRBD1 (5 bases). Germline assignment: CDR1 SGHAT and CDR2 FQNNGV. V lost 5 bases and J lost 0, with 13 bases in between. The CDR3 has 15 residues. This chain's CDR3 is CASSPGARVNTEAFF. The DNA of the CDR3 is TGTGCCAGCAGCCCCGGCGCCAGGGTGAACACTGAAGCTTTCTTT.